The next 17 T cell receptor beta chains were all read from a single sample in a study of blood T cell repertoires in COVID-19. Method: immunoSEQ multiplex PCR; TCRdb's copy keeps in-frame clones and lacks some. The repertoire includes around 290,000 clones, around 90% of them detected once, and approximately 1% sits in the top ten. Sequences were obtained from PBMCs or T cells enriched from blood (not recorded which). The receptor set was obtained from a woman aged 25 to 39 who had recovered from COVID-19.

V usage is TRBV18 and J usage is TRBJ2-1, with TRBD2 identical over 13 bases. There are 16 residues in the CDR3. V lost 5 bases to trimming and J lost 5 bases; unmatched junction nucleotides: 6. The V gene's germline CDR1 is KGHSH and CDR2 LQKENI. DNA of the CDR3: TGTGCCAGCTCATTACTAGCGGGAGGGCCCCACAATGAGCAGTTCTTC. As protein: CASSLLAGGPHNEQFF.

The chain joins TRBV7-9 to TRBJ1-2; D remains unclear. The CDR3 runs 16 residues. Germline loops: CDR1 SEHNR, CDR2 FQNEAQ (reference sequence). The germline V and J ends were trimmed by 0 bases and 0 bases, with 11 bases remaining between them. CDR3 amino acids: CASSLANAVANYGYTF. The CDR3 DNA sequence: TGTGCCAGCAGCTTAGCGAATGCCGTAGCTAACTATGGCTACACCTTC.

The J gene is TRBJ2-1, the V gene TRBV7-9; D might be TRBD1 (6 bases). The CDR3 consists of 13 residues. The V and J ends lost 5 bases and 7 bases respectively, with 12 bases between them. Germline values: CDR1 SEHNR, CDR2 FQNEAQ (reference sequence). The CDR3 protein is CASSRQAGNEQFF. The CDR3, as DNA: TGTGCCAGCAGCCGACAGGCCGGGAATGAGCAGTTCTTC. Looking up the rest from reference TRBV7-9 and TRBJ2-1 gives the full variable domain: DTGVSQNPRHKITKRGQNVTFRCDPISEHNRLYWYRQTLGQGPEFLTYFQNEAQLEKSRLLSDRFSAERPKGSFSTLEIQRTEQGDSAMYLCASSRQAGNEQFFGPGTRLTVL.

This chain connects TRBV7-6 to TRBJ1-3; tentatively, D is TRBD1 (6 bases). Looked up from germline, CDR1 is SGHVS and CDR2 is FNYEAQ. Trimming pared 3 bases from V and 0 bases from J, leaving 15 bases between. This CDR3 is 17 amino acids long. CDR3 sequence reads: CASSFLSGQSSGNTIYF. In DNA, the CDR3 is TGTGCCAGCAGCTTTCTGAGCGGACAGAGCTCTGGAAACACCATATATTTT.

The CDR3, as DNA: TGTGCCAGCAGTGAAGCGCTGGGACAGTCAGATGGCTACACCTTC. Protein product: CASSEALGQSDGYTF. The chain uses TRBV6-1 and TRBJ1-2; 7 positions agree with TRBD1. The CDR3 spans 15 residues. Trimming cost V 0 bases and J 6 bases; bases outside gene matches: 7. The germline V gene has CDR1 MNHNS and CDR2 SASEGT.

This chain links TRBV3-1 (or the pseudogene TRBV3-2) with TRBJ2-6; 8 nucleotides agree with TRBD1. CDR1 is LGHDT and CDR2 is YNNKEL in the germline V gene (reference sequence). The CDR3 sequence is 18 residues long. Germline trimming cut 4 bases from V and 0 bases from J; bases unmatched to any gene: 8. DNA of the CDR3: TGTGCCAGCAGCCCGACAGGGGTATTAACCTCTGGGGCCAACGTCCTGACTTTC. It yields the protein CASSPTGVLTSGANVLTF.

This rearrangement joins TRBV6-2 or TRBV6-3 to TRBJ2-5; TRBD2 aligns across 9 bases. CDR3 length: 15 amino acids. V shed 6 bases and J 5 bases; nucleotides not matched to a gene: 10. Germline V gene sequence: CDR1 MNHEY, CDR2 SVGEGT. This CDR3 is CASSSPAGGRETQYF. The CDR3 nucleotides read TGTGCCAGCAGCTCTCCAGCGGGGGGCCGGGAGACCCAGTACTTC.

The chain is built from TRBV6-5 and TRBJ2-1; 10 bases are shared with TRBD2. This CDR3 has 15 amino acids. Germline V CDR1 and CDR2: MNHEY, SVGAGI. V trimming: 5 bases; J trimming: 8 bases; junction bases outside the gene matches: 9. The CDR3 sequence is CASSRASGSQDEQFF. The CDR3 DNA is TGTGCCAGCAGTAGGGCTAGCGGGAGCCAGGATGAGCAGTTCTTC.

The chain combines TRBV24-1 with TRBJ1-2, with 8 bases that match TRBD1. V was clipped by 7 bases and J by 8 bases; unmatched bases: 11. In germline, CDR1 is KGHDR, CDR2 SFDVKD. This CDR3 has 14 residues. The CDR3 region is CATSDPTGGPGYTF. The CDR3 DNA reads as TGTGCCACCAGCGACCCTACAGGGGGACCGGGCTACACCTTC.

The CDR3 DNA is TGTGCCAGCAGCGCCCAAATGAGGACAGGGGGCAAAACCGGGGAGCTGTTTTTT. It encodes CASSAQMRTGGKTGELFF. V usage is TRBV9 and J usage is TRBJ2-2; 11 bases map to TRBD1. The germline V gene encodes CDR1 SGDLS and CDR2 YYNGEE. This CDR3 contains 18 residues. V was clipped by 3 bases and J by 5 bases; unmatched bases: 12.

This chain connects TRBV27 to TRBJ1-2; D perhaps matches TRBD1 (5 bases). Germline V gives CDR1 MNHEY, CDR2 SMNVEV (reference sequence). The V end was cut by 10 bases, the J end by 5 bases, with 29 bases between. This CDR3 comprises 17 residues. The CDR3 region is CATASALLRGPFYGYTF. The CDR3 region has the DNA TGTGCCACTGCGTCGGCTCTGCTTAGGGGTCCCTTTTATGGCTACACCTTC.

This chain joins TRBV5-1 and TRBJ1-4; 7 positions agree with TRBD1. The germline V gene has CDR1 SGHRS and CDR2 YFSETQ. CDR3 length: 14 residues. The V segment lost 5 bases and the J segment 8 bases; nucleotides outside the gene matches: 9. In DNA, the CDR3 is TGCGCCAGCAGGTCGACAGGGATGGGCGAAAAACTGTTTTTT. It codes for CASRSTGMGEKLFF. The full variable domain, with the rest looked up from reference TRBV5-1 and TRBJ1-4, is KAGVTQTPRYLIKTRGQQVTLSCSPISGHRSVSWYQQTPGQGLQFLFEYFSETQRNKGNFPGRFSGRQFSNSRSEMNVSTLELGDSALYLCASRSTGMGEKLFFGSGTQLSVL.

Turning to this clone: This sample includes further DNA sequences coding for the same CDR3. The CDR3, as DNA: TGTGCCAGCAGCCCCCGGTCGAACTATGGCTACACCTTC. It encodes CASSPRSNYGYTF. The chain links TRBV5-4 to TRBJ1-2; no clear D. The CDR3 has 13 residues. The V end was cut by 4 bases, the J end by 2 bases, with 9 bases between. Germline values: CDR1 SGHNT, CDR2 YYREEE (reference sequence).

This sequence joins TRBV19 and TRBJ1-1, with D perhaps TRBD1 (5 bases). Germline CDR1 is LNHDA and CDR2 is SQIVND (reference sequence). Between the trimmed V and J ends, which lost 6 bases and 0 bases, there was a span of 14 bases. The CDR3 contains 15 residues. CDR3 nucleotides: TGTGCCAGTAGCCCCCCAGGGTTGGTGAACACTGAAGCTTTCTTT. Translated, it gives CASSPPGLVNTEAFF. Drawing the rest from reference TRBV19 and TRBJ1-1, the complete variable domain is DGGITQSPKYLFRKEGQNVTLSCEQNLNHDAMYWYRQDPGQGLRLIYYSQIVNDFQKGDIAEGYSVSREKKESFPLTVTSAQKNPTAFYLCASSPPGLVNTEAFFGQGTRLTVV.

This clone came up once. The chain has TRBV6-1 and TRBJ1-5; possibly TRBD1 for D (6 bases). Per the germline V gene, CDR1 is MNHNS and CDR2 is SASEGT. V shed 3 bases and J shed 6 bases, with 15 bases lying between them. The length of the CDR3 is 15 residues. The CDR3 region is CASSDPLTGTQPQHF. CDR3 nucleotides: TGTGCCAGCAGTGACCCTTTAACAGGGACTCAGCCCCAGCATTTT.

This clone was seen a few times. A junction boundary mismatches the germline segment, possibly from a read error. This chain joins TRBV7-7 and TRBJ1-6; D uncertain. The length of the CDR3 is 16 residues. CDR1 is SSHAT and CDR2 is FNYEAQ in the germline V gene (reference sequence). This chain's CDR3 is CASSLAPDTYNSPLHF. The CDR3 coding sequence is TGTGCTAGCAGCTTAGCCCCAGATACCTATAATTCACCCCTCCACTTT.

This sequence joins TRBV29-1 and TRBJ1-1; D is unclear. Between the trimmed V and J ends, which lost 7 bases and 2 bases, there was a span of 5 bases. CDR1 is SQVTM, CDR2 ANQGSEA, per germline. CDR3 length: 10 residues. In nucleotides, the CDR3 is TGCAGCGCCCAAAACACTGAAGCTTTCTTT. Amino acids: CSAQNTEAFF.